The rows below give T cell receptor beta chains drawn from one sample of a study of blood T cell repertoires in COVID-19. Only in-frame clones appear in the TCRdb table, and some are missing; sequencing was by immunoSEQ multiplex PCR. The sample lists around 230,000 clones, over 80% occurring once. Sample: peripheral blood. Every receptor here comes from a man aged 40-55 years with acute or convalescent COVID-19. Each CDR3 is given with its conserved first and last residue. The D gene is left open where the match is weak. A row's size may be missing; if present it is once, few, many or a size class.

j_call: TRBJ1-1; d_call: TRBD1; clone_size: .; cdr3_length: 15; v_call: TRBV7-9; cdr3_nt: TGTGCCAGCAGCGACACGACAGGGGGGAACACTGAAGCTTTCTTT; cdr3_aa: CASSDTTGGNTEAFF
j_call: TRBJ2-3; d_call: TRBD1; clone_size: once; cdr3_length: 15; v_call: TRBV9; cdr3_nt: TGTGCCAGCAGCGTCGGGACAGGGAGCACAGATACGCAGTATTTT; cdr3_aa: CASSVGTGSTDTQYF
j_call: TRBJ2-1; d_call: .; clone_size: .; cdr3_length: 15; v_call: TRBV25-1; cdr3_nt: TGTGCCAGCAGTGACCGGGACACCTTATACAATGAGCAGTTCTTC; cdr3_aa: CASSDRDTLYNEQFF
j_call: TRBJ1-5; d_call: TRBD1; clone_size: few; cdr3_length: 16; v_call: TRBV4-2; cdr3_nt: TGTGCCAGCAGCCCCAAGTCCAGGGGGATGAGGCAGCCCCAGCATTTT; cdr3_aa: CASSPKSRGMRQPQHF
j_call: TRBJ1-1; d_call: .; clone_size: .; cdr3_length: 14; v_call: TRBV5-1; cdr3_nt: TGCGCCAGCAGCTTGGTGACCGAGGGGACTCGGGCTTTCTTT; cdr3_aa: CASSLVTEGTRAFF
j_call: TRBJ1-2; d_call: .; clone_size: .; cdr3_length: 12; v_call: TRBV6-1; cdr3_nt: TGTGCCAGCAGTGACCCAAACTATGGCTACACCTTC; cdr3_aa: CASSDPNYGYTF
j_call: TRBJ2-6; d_call: .; clone_size: .; cdr3_length: 14; v_call: TRBV27; cdr3_nt: TGTGCCAGCAGCTACAGCTCTGGGGCCAACGTCCTGACTTTC; cdr3_aa: CASSYSSGANVLTF
j_call: TRBJ2-7; d_call: .; clone_size: .; cdr3_length: 15; v_call: TRBV5-1; cdr3_nt: TGCGCCAGCAGCTTACGTGAGGACGGGACTTCCGAGCAGTACTTC; cdr3_aa: CASSLREDGTSEQYF
j_call: TRBJ1-2; d_call: .; clone_size: once; cdr3_length: 12; v_call: TRBV19; cdr3_nt: TGTGCCAGCTCAGCGGAAGACTATGGCTACACCTTC; cdr3_aa: CASSAEDYGYTF
j_call: TRBJ2-5; d_call: .; clone_size: .; cdr3_length: 15; v_call: TRBV5-6; cdr3_nt: TGTGCCAGCAGCTTTAGAACGGGGTCGGGGTGGACCCAGTACTTC; cdr3_aa: CASSFRTGSGWTQYF
j_call: TRBJ1-6; d_call: .; clone_size: few; cdr3_length: 14; v_call: TRBV3-1/TRBV3-2; cdr3_nt: TGTGCCAGCAGCCAATCCCTGTCAGGGGATCCCCTCCACTTT; cdr3_aa: CASSQSLSGDPLHF
j_call: TRBJ1-1; d_call: TRBD1; clone_size: .; cdr3_length: 13; v_call: TRBV7-2; cdr3_nt: TGTGCCAGCTCCGGACAGGCGAACACTGAAGCTTTCTTT; cdr3_aa: CASSGQANTEAFF
j_call: TRBJ2-6; d_call: .; clone_size: .; cdr3_length: 14; v_call: TRBV6-5; cdr3_nt: TGTGCCAGCAGTCCTGTTCGGGATTCAAGCGTCCTGACTTTC; cdr3_aa: CASSPVRDSSVLTF
j_call: TRBJ1-2; d_call: .; clone_size: .; cdr3_length: 13; v_call: TRBV27; cdr3_nt: TGTGCCAGCAGACGGACAAACTCATATGGCTACACCTTC; cdr3_aa: CASRRTNSYGYTF
j_call: TRBJ2-1; d_call: TRBD2; clone_size: .; cdr3_length: 16; v_call: TRBV19; cdr3_nt: TGTGCCAGTAGTATGGACGGGAGGGATTCCTACAATGAGCAGTTCTTC; cdr3_aa: CASSMDGRDSYNEQFF
j_call: TRBJ2-7; d_call: .; clone_size: .; cdr3_length: 15; v_call: TRBV4-2; cdr3_nt: TGTGCCAGCAGCCACTCTCTAGGCGGTCGCGACGAGCAGTACTTC; cdr3_aa: CASSHSLGGRDEQYF
j_call: TRBJ1-5; d_call: .; clone_size: .; cdr3_length: 13; v_call: TRBV4-3; cdr3_nt: TGCGCCAGCAGCCGACAGGGCAATCAGCCCCAGCATTTT; cdr3_aa: CASSRQGNQPQHF
j_call: TRBJ1-3; d_call: .; clone_size: .; cdr3_length: 14; v_call: TRBV29-1; cdr3_nt: TGCAGCGTTCTCCCTGCCTACTCTGGAAACACCATATATTTT; cdr3_aa: CSVLPAYSGNTIYF
j_call: TRBJ2-7; d_call: TRBD1; clone_size: .; cdr3_length: 14; v_call: TRBV7-2; cdr3_nt: TGTGCCAGCAGCTTCGGACAGGGTTCCTACGAGCAGTACTTC; cdr3_aa: CASSFGQGSYEQYF
j_call: TRBJ1-4; d_call: .; clone_size: .; cdr3_length: 16; v_call: TRBV6-5; cdr3_nt: TGTGCCAGCAGTTACTCTACGGCCGGTTCGGGTGAAAAACTGTTTTTT; cdr3_aa: CASSYSTAGSGEKLFF
j_call: TRBJ1-3; d_call: .; clone_size: .; cdr3_length: 15; v_call: TRBV7-6; cdr3_nt: TGTGCCAGCAGCTTAGCTAGACACTCTGGAAACACCATATATTTT; cdr3_aa: CASSLARHSGNTIYF
j_call: TRBJ2-3; d_call: .; clone_size: .; cdr3_length: 15; v_call: TRBV3-1/TRBV3-2; cdr3_nt: TGTGCCAGCAGCCAGAACAGGGCCCGCACAGATACGCAGTATTTT; cdr3_aa: CASSQNRARTDTQYF
j_call: TRBJ1-1; d_call: TRBD1; clone_size: .; cdr3_length: 12; v_call: TRBV27; cdr3_nt: TGTGCCAGCCAGGGGGGCGGCACGCAAGCTTTCTTT; cdr3_aa: CASQGGGTQAFF
j_call: TRBJ1-2; d_call: .; clone_size: .; cdr3_length: 12; v_call: TRBV27; cdr3_nt: TGTGCCAGCAAGGACAGTATCTATGGCTACACCTTC; cdr3_aa: CASKDSIYGYTF
j_call: TRBJ2-2; d_call: .; clone_size: .; cdr3_length: 13; v_call: TRBV2; cdr3_nt: TGTGCCGCGAAACCGATTAACACCGGGGAGCTGTTTTTT; cdr3_aa: CAAKPINTGELFF